Below are 12 T cell receptor beta chains sequenced from a single sample in a study of cytomegalovirus exposure and HLA in healthy donors. Method: immunoSEQ multiplex PCR; TCRdb's copy keeps in-frame clones and lacks some. This sample yields about 66,000 clones, of which around 97% are seen a single time; around 1.6% belongs to the top ten. The material sequenced was PBMCs. These receptors all come from a woman younger than 35 in good health and CMV-seropositive.

This clone came up once. V gene TRBV28 combines with J gene TRBJ2-2; 11 bases fit TRBD1. The CDR3 runs to 16 residues. The germline CDR1 and CDR2 sequences are MDHEN and SYDVKM. The V segment lost 8 bases and the J segment 0 bases; nucleotides outside the gene matches: 5. The DNA for the CDR3 is TGTGCCAGCCTTCGGACAGGGGGCTCGAACACCGGGGAGCTGTTTTTT. Translating gives CASLRTGGSNTGELFF. The full variable domain, rest sourced from reference TRBV28 and TRBJ2-2, is DVKVTQSSRYLVKRTGEKVFLECVQDMDHENMFWYRQDPGLGLRLIYFSYDVKMKEKGDIPEGYSVSREKKERFSLILESASTNQTSMYLCASLRTGGSNTGELFFGEGSRLTVL.

The J gene is TRBJ2-7, the V gene TRBV28, with 10 bases that match TRBD2. The CDR3 has 17 amino acids. CDR1 is MDHEN, CDR2 SYDVKM, per germline. The junction had 13 bases not matched to a gene; V was cut back by 5 bases and J by 3 bases. CDR3 in DNA: TGTGCCAGCAGTCTACTAGCGGGACCCGCTGAGTTCTACGAGCAGTACTTC. Residues: CASSLLAGPAEFYEQYF.

The rearrangement uses TRBV14 and TRBJ2-5; D gene uncertain. Gene TRBJ2-7 matches the end of the DNA better, so the J call may be wrong. The CDR3 loop spans 12 amino acids. CDR1 is SGHDN, CDR2 FVKESK, per germline. CDR3 in amino acids: CASSQVSYEQYF. CDR3 bases: TGTGCCAGCAGCCAGGTATCCTACGAGCAGTACTTC.

V usage is TRBV27 and J usage is TRBJ2-1, with D possibly being TRBD1 (5 bases). Trimming cost V 2 bases and J 2 bases, with 10 bases left between them. The CDR3 is 15 amino acids. Germline CDR1 reads MNHEY; CDR2 reads SMNVEV (reference sequence). The CDR3 loop reads CASSLVSGTYNEQFF. The CDR3 nucleotides read TGTGCCAGCAGTTTAGTGTCAGGGACCTACAATGAGCAGTTCTTC.

V usage is TRBV2 and J usage is TRBJ2-5; tentative D call: TRBD2 (6 bases). The CDR3 extends over 14 amino acids. The V end was cut by 7 bases, the J end by 1 base, with 13 bases between. From germline, CDR1 is SNHLY and CDR2 FYNNEI. This CDR3 is CASKTSALQETQYF. The CDR3 DNA sequence: TGTGCCAGCAAGACTAGTGCGCTCCAAGAGACCCAGTACTTC.

V is TRBV6-1 and J is TRBJ1-1, with D tentatively TRBD1 (5 bases). V lost 2 bases, J lost 0 bases, and 7 bases lay in between. This CDR3 has 14 residues. Germline V gene data show CDR1 as MNHNS and CDR2 as SASEGT. The CDR3 DNA sequence: TGTGCCAGCAGTGAACAGGGAATGAACACTGAAGCTTTCTTT. Its translation is CASSEQGMNTEAFF.

This chain links TRBV10-3 with TRBJ1-3; maybe TRBD1 (6 bases). CDR1 is ENHRY, CDR2 SYGVKD, per germline. The CDR3 has 17 amino acids. The germline V and J ends were trimmed by 5 bases and 3 bases, with 20 bases remaining between them. CDR3 DNA: TGTGCCATCAGTCGAGTGGGGGCAGCAGACTTTGGAAACACCATATATTTT. Encoded protein: CAISRVGAADFGNTIYF.

On this clone itself: A junction boundary mismatches the germline segment, possibly from a read error. The chain has TRBV7-7 and TRBJ2-7; maybe TRBD1 (6 bases). Germline loops: CDR1 SSHAT, CDR2 FNYEAQ (reference sequence). The CDR3 runs 14 residues. In DNA form, the CDR3 reads TGTGCTAGCAGCCCCGACAGGAGCTCCTACGAGCAGTACTTC. Its translation: CASSPDRSSYEQYF.

The gene calls are TRBV6-1 and TRBJ1-2; D unclear. Germline V gene sequence: CDR1 MNHNS, CDR2 SASEGT. The CDR3 totals 15 residues. V dropped 3 bases and J dropped 5 bases, with 16 bases sitting between them. CDR3 protein: CASSDPSPRGYGYTF. The CDR3 DNA is TGTGCCAGCAGTGATCCTTCCCCGAGAGGGTATGGCTACACCTTC.

This sequence joins TRBV4-1 and TRBJ1-2; 8 positions agree with TRBD1. CDR3 length equals 15 residues. Looked up from germline, CDR1 is MGHRA and CDR2 is YSYEKL. V lost 3 bases to trimming and J lost 4 bases; unmatched junction nucleotides: 7. The CDR3, as DNA: TGCGCCAGCAGCCAGGCAGGGGGCGATAGCTATGGCTACACCTTC. It is translated as CASSQAGGDSYGYTF.

The V gene is TRBV9, the J gene TRBJ2-5; D perhaps matches TRBD2 (6 bases). V lost 3 bases and J lost 2, with 8 bases in between. The CDR3 spans 13 residues. The germline CDR1 and CDR2 sequences are SGDLS and YYNGEE. The CDR3 region is CASSAGGQETQYF. CDR3 DNA: TGTGCCAGCAGCGCCGGGGGTCAAGAGACCCAGTACTTC.

The DNA for the CDR3 is TGTGCCAGCAGCTTATACCCGCGGCGGAGGGAATGCGAGCAGTACTTC. Amino acids: CASSLYPRRRECEQYF. The rearrangement joins TRBV7-6 to TRBJ2-7; D is perhaps TRBD2 (6 bases). This CDR3 has 16 residues. V dropped 2 bases and J dropped 6 bases, with 20 bases sitting between them. Germline CDR1 is SGHVS and CDR2 is FNYEAQ.